This paragraph reports one T cell receptor (beta chain). V shed 5 bases and J 5 bases; nucleotides not matched to a gene: 9. In germline, CDR1 is SGHVS, CDR2 FQNEAQ. This CDR3 spans 15 amino acids. This entry is derived from a study of T cell changes during pregnancy in multiple sclerosis. Only in-frame clones appear in the TCRdb table, and some are missing; sequencing was by immunoSEQ multiplex PCR. The sample shows nearly 110,000 clones, about nine tenths of them seen only once. This chain uses TRBV7-8 with TRBJ1-2; 9 nucleotides agree with TRBD1. The sequencing used peripheral blood, collected after pregnancy. The origin of this receptor is a female donor with multiple sclerosis, enrolled in a pregnancy study. CDR3 sequence (DNA): TGTGCCAGCAGCCCCCTAGGACAGGGGAATTATGGCTACACCTTC. Translation gives CASSPLGQGNYGYTF.